This is a list of T cell receptor beta chains from one sample in a study of PD-L1 blockade in urothelial cancer. This table comes from immunoSEQ multiplex PCR, and its TCRdb copy is limited to in-frame clones, with some not included. The sample lists 60,000 to 75,000 clones; over 80% were seen once. This material consisted of PBMCs, taken around atezolizumab (anti-PD-L1) treatment. The receptors were sampled from a woman in her 70s with urothelial cancer. Both conserved end residues are part of each CDR3.

14,TRBV6-6,CATAQLDSNYGYTF
13,TRBV5-1,CASSLSSGYEQYF
13,TRBV5-1,CASRRQGAYEQYF
15,TRBV5-1,CASSPGGGGNQPQHF
13,TRBV28,CASSRRGRHEQYF
15,TRBV5-4,CASSLRRGADYGYTF
13,TRBV11-2,CASAGGAGGTQYF
12,TRBV4-1,CASSPGGGEQYF
16,TRBV7-3,CASGGGLAGDTGELFF
15,TRBV7-9,CASSPPGLAIYEQYF
14,TRBV9,CASSVEGGTGELFF
14,TRBV6-1,CASSPGDRSEGYTF
16,TRBV7-9,CASSQLAGGLENIQYF
15,TRBV19,CASSPLGTSIDEQFF
15,TRBV7-9,CASSPKDSSYNEQFF
15,TRBV5-1,CASSLPPGNSYEQYF
17,TRBV11-2,CASSLGRGGAATYEQYF
16,TRBV6-6,CASSYSTSGAPYEQYF
14,TRBV2,CASSAGTGGWGYTF
16,TRBV7-9,CASSPPSGGGNNEQFF
16,TRBV7-2,CASSLDLVLRGQPQHF
13,TRBV2,CASSVVPNNEQFF
14,TRBV19,CASTLGRVGTEAFF
13,TRBV5-1,CASSSRSSGEQYF
13,TRBV18,CASSQGGNEKLFF
13,TRBV11-3,CASSLGPDNEQFF
14,TRBV2,CASSETGDGQPQHF
19,TRBV4-1,CASSQKITPHRGTYNEQFF
14,TRBV6-1,CASRPALAAYEQYF
16,TRBV19,CASSGTGGTNNQPQHF
16,TRBV28,CASTKVGRGPLAEQFF
14,TRBV19,CASKDQGRGVVPFF
16,TRBV30,CAWSVLPPGQGAGYTF
13,TRBV28,CASRRGGGNEQFF
13,TRBV5-1,CASSPATGPEQFF
15,TRBV27,CASSLVAGTVYEQYF
15,TRBV5-1,CASSLETGGNTEAFF
15,TRBV6-6,CASRPGTGNAYEQYF
15,TRBV11-2,CASSLDIGVVDGYTF
16,TRBV7-2,CASSLAASSAWDTQYF
16,TRBV5-1,CASSLVGGAAKNIQYF
15,TRBV5-1,CASSSLRDRVGEQYF
16,TRBV18,CASSPIPGTGSYEQYF
14,TRBV6-1,CASVGGASTDTQYF
16,TRBV7-2,CASSSSPAGSAGELFF
16,TRBV9,CASSVAILARTDTQYF
15,TRBV11-3,CASSSYGTGDNEQFF
16,TRBV11-2,CASSLDFRGPHYEQYF